What follows describes a single TCR beta chain. No antigen is known for it. The J segment lost 0 bases and the V segment lost 0 bases, leaving 1 base of the junction unmatched. CDR1 is SGHTA and CDR2 is FQGNSA in the germline V gene. The CDR3 covers 15 residues. A multiplex PCR was run with 60 Vbeta primers and 13 Jbeta primers. In the study's own analysis: A later analysis counted 65 million to 90 million unique TCR beta chains, 9.5 million to 12 million shared. Only in-frame clones appear in the TCRdb table, and some are missing; sequencing was by immunoSEQ multiplex PCR. The V and J calls and clone size come from that table; D and trimming were worked out from the DNA. The data hold some 97,000 clones, with approximately 82% observed a single time. This record comes from a study of cytomegalovirus exposure and HLA in healthy donors. Study overall: Out of about 410 genotyped donors, roughly 83% belonged to the Caucasian-associated ancestry cluster. Whole-study results and caveats: Relative to equally common others, HLA-associated TCR beta chains showed greater clonal expansion in a later analysis. One variant, a missense change in DCLRE1C, was linked in a later analysis to TCR beta V- and J-gene trimming.

The receptor was derived from a woman aged 18-29 years in good health and CMV-seronegative. The chain carries TRBV7-2 and TRBJ2-7; 8 bases match TRBD2. Sequencing used PBMCs. CDR3 loop: CASSLASGNSYEQYF. CDR3 nucleotide sequence: TGTGCCAGCAGCTTAGCTAGCGGGAACTCCTACGAGCAGTACTTC. The whole variable domain, filled in from reference TRBV7-2 and TRBJ2-7, reads GAGVSQSPSNKVTEKGKDVELRCDPISGHTALYWYRQSLGQGLEFLIYFQGNSAPDKSGLPSDRFSAERTGGSVSTLTIQRTQQEDSAVYLCASSLASGNSYEQYFGPGTRLTVT.